This T cell receptor beta chain was captured by sequencing in a study of cytomegalovirus exposure and HLA in healthy donors. Broader study findings: Whilst most TCR sequences proved rare, a subset of public TCRs occurred across many donors. 150 to 200 TCR beta chains were listed as cytomegalovirus-associated.

Repertoires were generated with immunoSEQ multiplex PCR, while TCRdb's copy carries only in-frame clones and drops some. The sample lists some 110,000 clones, about 91% occurring once. The CDR3 loop spans 15 amino acids. V was shortened by 5 bases and J by 0 bases, with 10 bases between the two germline ends. Germline loops: CDR1 MGHDK, CDR2 SYGVNS. These donors were members of the approximately 120-subject validation cohort, a group separate from the approximately 670-subject first cohort. As concerns this clone: Antigen: not known.

The chain links TRBV25-1 to TRBJ2-2, with a tentative D call TRBD1 (5 bases). The TCR comes from a man aged 18 to 29 in good health and CMV-seronegative. Sequencing input: PBMCs. CDR3: CASSSRTTNTGELFF. Written as DNA, the CDR3 is TGTGCCAGCAGTTCTAGGACAACGAACACCGGGGAGCTGTTTTTT.